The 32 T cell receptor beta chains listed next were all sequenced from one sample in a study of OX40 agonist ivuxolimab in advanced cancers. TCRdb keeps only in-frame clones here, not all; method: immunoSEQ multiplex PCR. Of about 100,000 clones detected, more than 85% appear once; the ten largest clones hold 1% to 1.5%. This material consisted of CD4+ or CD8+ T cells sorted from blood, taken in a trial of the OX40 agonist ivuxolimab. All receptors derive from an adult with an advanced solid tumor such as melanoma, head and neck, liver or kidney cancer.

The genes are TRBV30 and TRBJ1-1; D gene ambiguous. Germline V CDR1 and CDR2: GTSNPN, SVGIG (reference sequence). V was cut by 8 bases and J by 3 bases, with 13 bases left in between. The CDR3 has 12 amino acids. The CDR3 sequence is CAGGPLDTEAFF. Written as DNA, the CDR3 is TGTGCCGGAGGGCCCCTGGACACTGAAGCTTTCTTT.

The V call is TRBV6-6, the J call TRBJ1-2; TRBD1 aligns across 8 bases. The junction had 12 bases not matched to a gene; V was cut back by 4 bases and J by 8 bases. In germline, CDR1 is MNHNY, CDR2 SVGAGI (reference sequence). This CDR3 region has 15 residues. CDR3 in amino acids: CASSLQGGTAYGYTF. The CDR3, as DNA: TGTGCCAGCAGTTTACAGGGGGGGACTGCCTACGGCTACACCTTC.

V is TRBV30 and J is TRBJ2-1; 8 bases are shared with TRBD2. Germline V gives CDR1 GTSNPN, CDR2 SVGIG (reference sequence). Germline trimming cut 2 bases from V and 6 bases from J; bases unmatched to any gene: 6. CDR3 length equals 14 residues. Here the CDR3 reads CAWSSAAGGNEQFF. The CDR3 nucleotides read TGTGCCTGGAGTTCGGCGGCGGGAGGCAATGAGCAGTTCTTC.

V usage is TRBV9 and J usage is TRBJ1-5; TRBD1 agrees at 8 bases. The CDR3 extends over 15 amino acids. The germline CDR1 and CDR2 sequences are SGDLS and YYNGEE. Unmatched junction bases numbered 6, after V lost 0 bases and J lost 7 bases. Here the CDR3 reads CASSVGQGINQPQHF. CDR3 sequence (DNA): TGTGCCAGCAGCGTAGGACAGGGGATTAACCAGCCCCAGCATTTT.

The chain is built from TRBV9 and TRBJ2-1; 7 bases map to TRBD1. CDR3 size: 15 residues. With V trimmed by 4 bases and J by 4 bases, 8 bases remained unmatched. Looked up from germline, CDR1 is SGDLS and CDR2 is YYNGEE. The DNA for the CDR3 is TGTGCCAGCAGCCCCCCGGGACAGCAGTACAATGAGCAGTTCTTC. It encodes CASSPPGQQYNEQFF.

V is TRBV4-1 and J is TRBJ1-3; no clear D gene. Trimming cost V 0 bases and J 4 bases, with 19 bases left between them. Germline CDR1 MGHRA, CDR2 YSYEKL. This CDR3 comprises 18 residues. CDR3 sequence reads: CASSQDDVPARPGNTIYF. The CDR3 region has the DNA TGCGCCAGCAGCCAAGATGATGTCCCCGCCAGGCCCGGAAACACCATATATTTT.

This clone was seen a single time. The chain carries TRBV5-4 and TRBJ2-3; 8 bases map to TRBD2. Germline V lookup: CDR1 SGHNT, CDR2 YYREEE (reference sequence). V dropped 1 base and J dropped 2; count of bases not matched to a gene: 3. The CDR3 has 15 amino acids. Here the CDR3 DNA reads TGTGCCAGCAGCTTGAGAGCGGGGGCCACAGATACGCAGTATTTT. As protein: CASSLRAGATDTQYF.

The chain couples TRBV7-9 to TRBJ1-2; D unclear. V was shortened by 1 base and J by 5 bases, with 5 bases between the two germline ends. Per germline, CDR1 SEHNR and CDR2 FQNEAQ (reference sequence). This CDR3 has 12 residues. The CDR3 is CASSLDSYGYTF. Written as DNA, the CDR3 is TGTGCCAGCAGCTTAGACAGTTATGGCTACACCTTC.

CDR3 in DNA: TGTGCCAGCAGCCGGGACAGGGGGAAAGAGACCCAGTACTTC. Protein sequence: CASSRDRGKETQYF. The chain uses TRBV27 and TRBJ2-5; 11 positions match TRBD1. CDR1 MNHEY and CDR2 SMNVEV come from the germline V gene (reference sequence). V lost 6 bases, J lost 3 bases, and 3 bases stayed unmatched. The CDR3 sequence is 14 residues long.

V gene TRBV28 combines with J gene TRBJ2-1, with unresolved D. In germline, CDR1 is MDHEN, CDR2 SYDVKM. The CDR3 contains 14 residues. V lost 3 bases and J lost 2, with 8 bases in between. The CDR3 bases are TGTGCCAGCAGTTTGAACGGTGCCTACAATGAGCAGTTCTTC. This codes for CASSLNGAYNEQFF.

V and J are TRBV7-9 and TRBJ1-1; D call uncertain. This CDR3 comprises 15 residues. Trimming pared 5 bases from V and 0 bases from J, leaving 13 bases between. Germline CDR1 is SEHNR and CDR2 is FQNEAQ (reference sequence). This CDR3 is CASSPTARMNTEAFF. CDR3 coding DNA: TGTGCCAGCAGCCCTACAGCCAGAATGAACACTGAAGCTTTCTTT. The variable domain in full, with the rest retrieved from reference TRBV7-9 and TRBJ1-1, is DTGVSQNPRHKITKRGQNVTFRCDPISEHNRLYWYRQTLGQGPEFLTYFQNEAQLEKSRLLSDRFSAERPKGSFSTLEIQRTEQGDSAMYLCASSPTARMNTEAFFGQGTRLTVV.

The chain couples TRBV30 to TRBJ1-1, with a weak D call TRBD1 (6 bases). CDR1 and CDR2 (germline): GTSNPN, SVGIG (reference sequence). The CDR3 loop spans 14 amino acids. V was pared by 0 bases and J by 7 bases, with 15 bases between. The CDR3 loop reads CAWSVKQGIGEAFF. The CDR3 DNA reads TGTGCCTGGAGTGTAAAACAGGGAATAGGTGAAGCTTTCTTT. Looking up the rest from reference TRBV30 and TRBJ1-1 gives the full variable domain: SQTIHQWPATLVQPVGSPLSLECTVEGTSNPNLYWYRQAAGRGLQLLFYSVGIGQISSEVPQNLSASRPQDRQFILSSKKLLLSDSGFYLCAWSVKQGIGEAFFGQGTRLTVV.

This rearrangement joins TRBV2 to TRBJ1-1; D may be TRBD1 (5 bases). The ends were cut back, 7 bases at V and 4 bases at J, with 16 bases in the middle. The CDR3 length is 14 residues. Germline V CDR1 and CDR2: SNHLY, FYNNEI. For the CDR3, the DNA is TGTGCCAGCACAAGGACGCCCGGGGCCACTGAAGCTTTCTTT. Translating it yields CASTRTPGATEAFF.

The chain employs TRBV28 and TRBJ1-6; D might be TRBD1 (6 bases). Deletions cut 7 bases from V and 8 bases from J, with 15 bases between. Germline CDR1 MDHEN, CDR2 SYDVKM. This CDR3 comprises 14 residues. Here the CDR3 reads CASTLYRADSPLHF. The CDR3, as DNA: TGTGCCAGCACCTTATACAGGGCTGATTCACCCCTCCACTTT.

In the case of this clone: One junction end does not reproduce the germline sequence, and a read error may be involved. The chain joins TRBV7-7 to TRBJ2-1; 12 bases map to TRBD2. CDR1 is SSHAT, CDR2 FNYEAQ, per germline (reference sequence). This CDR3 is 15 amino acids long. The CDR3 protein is CASSILAGGYNEQFF. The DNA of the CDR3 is TGTGCTAGCAGCATCCTAGCGGGAGGGTACAATGAGCAGTTCTTC.

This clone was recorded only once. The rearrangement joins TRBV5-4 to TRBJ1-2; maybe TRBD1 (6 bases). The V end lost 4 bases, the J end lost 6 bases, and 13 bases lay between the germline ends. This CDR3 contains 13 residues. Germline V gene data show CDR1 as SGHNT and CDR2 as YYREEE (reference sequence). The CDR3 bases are TGTGCCAGCAGCATCGGACAGCATAATGGCTACACCTTC. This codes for CASSIGQHNGYTF.

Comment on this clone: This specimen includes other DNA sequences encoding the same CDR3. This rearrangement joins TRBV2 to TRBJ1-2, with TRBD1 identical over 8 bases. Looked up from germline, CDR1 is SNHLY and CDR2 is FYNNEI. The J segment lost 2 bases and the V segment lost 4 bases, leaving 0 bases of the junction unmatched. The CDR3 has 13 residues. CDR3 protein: CASSGTGNYGYTF. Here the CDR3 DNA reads TGTGCCAGCAGTGGGACAGGGAACTATGGCTACACCTTC.

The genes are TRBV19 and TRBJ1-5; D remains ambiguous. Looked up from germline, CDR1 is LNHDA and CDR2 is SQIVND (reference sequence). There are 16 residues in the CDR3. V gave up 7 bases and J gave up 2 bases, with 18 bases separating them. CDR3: CASTERAGQRNQPQHF. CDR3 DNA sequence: TGTGCCAGTACCGAGAGGGCGGGTCAGCGCAATCAGCCCCAGCATTTT.

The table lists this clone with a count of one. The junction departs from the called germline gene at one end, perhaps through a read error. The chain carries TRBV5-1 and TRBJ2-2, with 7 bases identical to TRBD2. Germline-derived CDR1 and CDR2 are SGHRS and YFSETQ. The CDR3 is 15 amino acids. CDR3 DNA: TGCGCCAACAGCTTGCGGGGGACTAACACCGGGGAGCTGTTTTTT. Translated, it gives CANSLRGTNTGELFF.

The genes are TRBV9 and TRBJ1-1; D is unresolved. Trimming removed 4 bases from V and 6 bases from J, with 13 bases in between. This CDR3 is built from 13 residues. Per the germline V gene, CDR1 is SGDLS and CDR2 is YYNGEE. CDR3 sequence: CASSREGVSEAFF. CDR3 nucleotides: TGTGCCAGCAGCCGTGAGGGCGTCTCTGAAGCTTTCTTT. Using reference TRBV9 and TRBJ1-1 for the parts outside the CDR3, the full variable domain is DSGVTQTPKHLITATGQRVTLRCSPRSGDLSVYWYQQSLDQGLQFLIQYYNGEERAKGNILERFSAQQFPDLHSELNLSSLELGDSALYFCASSREGVSEAFFGQGTRLTVV.

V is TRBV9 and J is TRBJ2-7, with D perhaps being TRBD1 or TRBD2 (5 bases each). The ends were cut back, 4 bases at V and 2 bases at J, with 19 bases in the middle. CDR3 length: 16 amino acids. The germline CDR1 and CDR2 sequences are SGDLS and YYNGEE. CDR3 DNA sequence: TGTGCCAGCAGCCGCGACGCCGGGACCATCGCCTACGAGCAGTACTTC. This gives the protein CASSRDAGTIAYEQYF.

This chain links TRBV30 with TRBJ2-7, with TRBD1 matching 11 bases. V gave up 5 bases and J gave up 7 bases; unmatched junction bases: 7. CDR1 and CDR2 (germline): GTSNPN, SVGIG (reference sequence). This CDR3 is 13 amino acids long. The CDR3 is CAWAGTGGEEQYF. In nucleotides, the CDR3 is TGTGCCTGGGCCGGGACAGGGGGTGAGGAGCAGTACTTC.

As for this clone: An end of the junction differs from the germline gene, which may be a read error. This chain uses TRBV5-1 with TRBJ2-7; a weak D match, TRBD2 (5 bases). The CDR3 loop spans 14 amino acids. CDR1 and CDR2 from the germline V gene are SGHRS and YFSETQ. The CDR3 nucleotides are TGTGCCAGCAGCTCGGACTTAGTCGCCTACGAGCAGTACTTC. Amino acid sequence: CASSSDLVAYEQYF.

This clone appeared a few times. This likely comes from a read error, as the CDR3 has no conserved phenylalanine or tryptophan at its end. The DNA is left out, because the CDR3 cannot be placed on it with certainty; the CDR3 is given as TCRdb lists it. This CDR3 is CASSYKRG. The V call is TRBV6-4, the J call TRBJ2-7; TRBD2 is the table's D call and was not checked against the DNA. Per germline, CDR1 MRHNA and CDR2 SNTAGT. The CDR3 is 8 residues long, ends included.

In nucleotides, the CDR3 is TGTGCCAGCTCACCCCCTAGCGGGTCAGATACGCAGTATTTT. Its protein is CASSPPSGSDTQYF. The chain joins TRBV18 to TRBJ2-3; TRBD2 matches 8 bases. The CDR3 is 14 residues long. With 3 bases clipped from V and 4 bases from J, the junction kept 3 bases outside the gene matches. Germline V gene lookup returns CDR1 KGHSH and CDR2 LQKENI.

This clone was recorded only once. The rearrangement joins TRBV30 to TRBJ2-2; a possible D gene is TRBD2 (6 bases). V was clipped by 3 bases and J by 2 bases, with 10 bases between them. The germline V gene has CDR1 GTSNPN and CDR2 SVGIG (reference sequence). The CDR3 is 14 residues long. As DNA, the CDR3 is TGTGCCTGGAGGAGGGGAGGAAACACCGGGGAGCTGTTTTTT. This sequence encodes CAWRRGGNTGELFF. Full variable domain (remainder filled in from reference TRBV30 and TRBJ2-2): SQTIHQWPATLVQPVGSPLSLECTVEGTSNPNLYWYRQAAGRGLQLLFYSVGIGQISSEVPQNLSASRPQDRQFILSSKKLLLSDSGFYLCAWRRGGNTGELFFGEGSRLTVL.

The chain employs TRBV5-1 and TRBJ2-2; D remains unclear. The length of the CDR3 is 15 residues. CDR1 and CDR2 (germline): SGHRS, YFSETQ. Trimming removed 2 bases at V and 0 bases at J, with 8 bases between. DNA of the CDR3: TGCGCCAGCAGCTTCCGGGCTGCGAACACCGGGGAGCTGTTTTTT. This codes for CASSFRAANTGELFF.

The chain's CDR3 is CASSPREFAYEQYF. For the CDR3, the DNA is TGTGCCAGCTCACCACGGGAGTTCGCCTACGAGCAGTACTTC. The chain has TRBV18 and TRBJ2-7, with a tentative D call TRBD2 (5 bases). This CDR3 is built from 14 residues. Trimming stripped 1 base from V and 2 bases from J, with 9 bases between. Looked up from germline, CDR1 is KGHSH and CDR2 is LQKENI.

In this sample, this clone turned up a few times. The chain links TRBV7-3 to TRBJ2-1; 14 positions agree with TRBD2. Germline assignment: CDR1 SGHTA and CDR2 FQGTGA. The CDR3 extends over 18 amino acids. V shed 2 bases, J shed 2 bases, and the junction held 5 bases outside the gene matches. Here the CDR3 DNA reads TGTGCCAGCAGCTTAGGGACTAGCGGGGGCCCTACCTACAATGAGCAGTTCTTC. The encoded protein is CASSLGTSGGPTYNEQFF.

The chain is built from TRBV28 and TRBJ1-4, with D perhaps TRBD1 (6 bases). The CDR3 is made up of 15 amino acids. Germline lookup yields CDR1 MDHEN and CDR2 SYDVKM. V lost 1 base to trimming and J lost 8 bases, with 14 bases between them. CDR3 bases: TGTGCCAGCAGTTTATACGGGGGCTGGGGGGAAAAACTGTTTTTT. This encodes CASSLYGGWGEKLFF.

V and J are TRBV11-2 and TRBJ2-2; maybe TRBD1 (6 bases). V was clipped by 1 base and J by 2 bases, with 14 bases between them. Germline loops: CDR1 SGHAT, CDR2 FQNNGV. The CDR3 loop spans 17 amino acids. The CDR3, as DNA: TGTGCCAGCAGCTTAGTACTGCAGGGGTCAAACACCGGGGAGCTGTTTTTT. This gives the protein CASSLVLQGSNTGELFF.

Written as DNA, the CDR3 is TGTGCCAGCAGCTCCCTCAGTATGGTGACAGATACGCAGTATTTT. As protein: CASSSLSMVTDTQYF. The chain is built from TRBV5-5 and TRBJ2-3; D ambiguous. Germline CDR1 SGHKS, CDR2 YYEKEE (reference sequence). V was trimmed by 3 bases and J by 3 bases, leaving 14 bases between them. The CDR3 covers 15 residues. The entire variable domain, with the rest obtained from reference TRBV5-5 and TRBJ2-3, is as follows: DAGVTQSPTHLIKTRGQQVTLRCSPISGHKSVSWYQQVLGQGPQFIFQYYEKEERGRGNFPDRFSARQFPNYSSELNVNALLLGDSALYLCASSSLSMVTDTQYFGPGTRLTVL.